The 10 T cell receptor beta chains below were found in one sample sequenced in a study of blood T cell repertoires in COVID-19. Assay used: immunoSEQ multiplex PCR; TCRdb lists only in-frame clones, some missing. The sample carries about 380,000 clones, 85% recorded once. The sequenced sample consisted of peripheral blood. Receptors originate from a woman aged 18-29 years with acute or convalescent COVID-19.

This clone was counted between two and nine times. The V gene is TRBV30, the J gene TRBJ1-1; 10 nucleotides align to TRBD1. J was trimmed by 13 bases and V by 5 bases; bases with no gene match: 7. The CDR3 runs to 11 residues. Looked up from germline, CDR1 is GTSNPN and CDR2 is SVGIG (reference sequence). CDR3 DNA: TGTGCCTGGGGGGGACAGGGGCCTCTTTTCTTT. Protein: CAWGGQGPLFF.

The V gene is TRBV27, the J gene TRBJ1-2; D call uncertain. CDR1 is MNHEY and CDR2 is SMNVEV in the germline V gene (reference sequence). V gave up 2 bases and J gave up 8 bases, with 9 bases separating them. The CDR3 covers 12 residues. The CDR3 here is CASSLIQEGYTF. The CDR3 coding sequence is TGTGCCAGCAGTTTAATTCAGGAAGGCTACACCTTC.

A few counts support this clone. The chain has TRBV5-1 and TRBJ2-1; 9 positions agree with TRBD1. V lost 4 bases, J lost 8 bases, and 4 bases stayed unmatched. This CDR3 has 13 amino acids. In germline, CDR1 is SGHRS, CDR2 YFSETQ. CDR3 sequence (DNA): TGCGCCAGCAGCGTGGGACAGGGTTATGAGCAGTTCTTC. Translating it yields CASSVGQGYEQFF.

V gene TRBV9 combines with J gene TRBJ2-2; 10 nucleotides line up with TRBD2. CDR3 length equals 16 residues. Germline V gives CDR1 SGDLS, CDR2 YYNGEE. V was clipped by 3 bases and J by 5 bases; unmatched bases: 7. This chain's CDR3 is CASSASTGLATGELFF. CDR3 in DNA: TGTGCCAGCAGCGCCTCCACGGGACTAGCGACCGGGGAGCTGTTTTTT.

V is TRBV7-9 and J is TRBJ1-4; D is perhaps TRBD1 (6 bases). From germline, CDR1 is SEHNR and CDR2 FQNEAQ (reference sequence). Trimming shortened V by 2 bases and J by 9 bases, and 10 bases separated the two germline ends. The CDR3 has 13 residues. CDR3 nucleotides: TGTGCCAGCAGCTTACGCAGGGGTAAAAAACTGTTTTTT. As protein: CASSLRRGKKLFF.

This clone was recorded once. V and J are TRBV19 and TRBJ2-5, with a weak D call TRBD2 (5 bases). The CDR3 runs to 14 residues. The germline V and J ends were trimmed by 11 bases and 1 base, with 17 bases remaining between them. Germline V gene lookup returns CDR1 LNHDA and CDR2 SQIVND (reference sequence). Written as DNA, the CDR3 is TGTGCCGGACCGCGGGCAGCATCCCAAGAGACCCAGTACTTC. Translation: CAGPRAASQETQYF.

V gene TRBV19 combines with J gene TRBJ1-2; D is ambiguous. There are 11 residues in the CDR3. Germline CDR1 and CDR2: LNHDA and SQIVND (reference sequence). The germline V and J ends were trimmed by 5 bases and 5 bases, with 6 bases remaining between them. Written as DNA, the CDR3 is TGTGCCAGTAGTCGGGGATATGGCTACACCTTC. The encoded protein is CASSRGYGYTF.

The V call is TRBV7-2, the J call TRBJ1-4; perhaps TRBD1 as D (5 bases). This CDR3 is 13 amino acids long. V lost 4 bases to trimming and J lost 8 bases, with 11 bases between them. Germline lookup yields CDR1 SGHTA and CDR2 FQGNSA. The CDR3 sequence: CASSSGNREKLFF. CDR3 in DNA: TGTGCCAGCAGCTCAGGGAACAGGGAAAAACTGTTTTTT. Full variable domain (rest looked up from reference TRBV7-2 and TRBJ1-4): GAGVSQSPSNKVTEKGKDVELRCDPISGHTALYWYRQSLGQGLEFLIYFQGNSAPDKSGLPSDRFSAERTGGSVSTLTIQRTQQEDSAVYLCASSSGNREKLFFGSGTQLSVL.

CDR3 sequence (DNA): TGTGCCAGCAGCTTAGGTTTAGGGGCTGAAGCTTTCTTT. Residues: CASSLGLGAEAFF. The chain uses TRBV11-2 and TRBJ1-1, with D possibly matching TRBD1 (5 bases). The CDR3 runs 13 residues. Between the trimmed V and J ends, which lost 1 base and 6 bases, there was a span of 9 bases. Germline CDR1 is SGHAT and CDR2 is FQNNGV.

The chain uses TRBV27 and TRBJ1-2; no clear D. In germline, CDR1 is MNHEY, CDR2 SMNVEV (reference sequence). The CDR3 is made up of 15 amino acids. V was cut by 6 bases and J by 3 bases, with 17 bases left in between. In nucleotides, the CDR3 is TGTGCCAGCAGATTGCGCGCACTAGCGGACTATGGCTACACCTTC. Translating it yields CASRLRALADYGYTF.